The 30 T cell receptor beta chains below all came from one sample that was sequenced in a study of CD8 T cells in Susac syndrome. Reverse transcription of roughly 0.5 to 1 ug RNA was performed with random hexamers. MiXCR, run by TCRdb on the immunoSEQ multiplex PCR reads, gives a single entry per CDR3 protein. The table shows 150,000 to 200,000 distinct CDR3 sequences, with 85% to 95% occurring only once. The material sequenced was CD4+ T cells from PBMCs. All receptors derive from a human donor in good health.

The CDR3 DNA reads TGCAGCGCCGGGCCTAATGAGCAGTTCTTC. Translating it yields CSAGPNEQFF. The genes are TRBV29-1 and TRBJ2-1; no reliable D call. Germline V gene data show CDR1 as SQVTM and CDR2 as ANQGSEA. The ends were cut back, 7 bases at V and 7 bases at J, with 8 bases in the middle. This CDR3 has 10 residues.

This chain joins TRBV5-6 and TRBJ2-2; 7 bases are shared with TRBD2. Germline V gene data show CDR1 as SGHDT and CDR2 as YYEEEE. This CDR3 is 17 amino acids long. V was clipped by 1 base and J by 3 bases; unmatched bases: 9. As DNA, the CDR3 is TGTGCCAGCAGCTTGTTTTGGCCTAGCGGTCACACCGGGGAGCTGTTTTTT. Translation: CASSLFWPSGHTGELFF.

This clonotype was found once. The V and J genes are TRBV19 and TRBJ2-2; D is unresolved. The CDR3 is 11 amino acids. V lost 3 bases, J lost 7 bases, and 3 bases lay in between. CDR1 and CDR2 from the germline V gene are LNHDA and SQIVND (reference sequence). The CDR3 DNA sequence: TGTGCCAGTAGTATTCTCGGGGAGCTGTTTTTT. This gives the protein CASSILGELFF.

The V gene is TRBV20-1, the J gene TRBJ2-1; D unclear. There are 11 residues in the CDR3. CDR1 and CDR2 (germline): DFQATT, SNEGSKA (reference sequence). V dropped 5 bases and J dropped 9 bases, with 11 bases sitting between them. CDR3 in DNA: TGCAGTGCTCTTACCGTCGGTGAGCAGTTCTTC. Its protein product is CSALTVGEQFF.

This chain connects TRBV18 to TRBJ1-2; TRBD1 might be the D (5 bases). The CDR3 sequence is 15 residues long. Germline assignment: CDR1 KGHSH and CDR2 LQKENI. V dropped 3 bases and J dropped 0 bases, with 11 bases sitting between them. The CDR3 reads CASSPDRQTNYGYTF. The CDR3 nucleotides read TGTGCCAGCTCACCCGACAGACAAACTAACTATGGCTACACCTTC.

This chain connects TRBV5-1 to TRBJ1-1; no clear D gene. This CDR3 has 14 amino acids. CDR1 and CDR2 (germline): SGHRS, YFSETQ. Trimming left V 0 bases short and J 6 bases short, with 12 bases between. This CDR3 is CASSLAPGNSEAFF. CDR3 nucleotides: TGCGCCAGCAGCTTGGCCCCGGGTAACTCTGAAGCTTTCTTT.

The CDR3 loop reads CASSPRRFLGAKNIQYF. CDR3 nucleotides: TGTGCCAGCAGCCCACGCCGGTTTTTGGGAGCCAAAAACATTCAGTACTTC. The rearrangement links TRBV3-1 to TRBJ2-4; no reliable D call. Trimming pared 4 bases from V and 0 bases from J, leaving 16 bases between. Germline V gives CDR1 LGHDT, CDR2 YNNKEL (reference sequence). The CDR3 totals 17 residues.

The CDR3 DNA reads as TGTGCCAGTACTCCGACAGGCGGTCAAGAGACCCAGTACTTC. Its protein product is CASTPTGGQETQYF. The V gene is TRBV19, the J gene TRBJ2-5, with D possibly TRBD1 on 6 matching bases. The CDR3 length is 14 residues. The germline V gene has CDR1 LNHDA and CDR2 SQIVND (reference sequence). V was pared by 7 bases and J by 2 bases, with 14 bases between.

V gene TRBV7-9 combines with J gene TRBJ2-5; TRBD1 matches 8 bases. CDR1 SEHNR and CDR2 FQNEAQ come from the germline V gene (reference sequence). This CDR3 has 16 amino acids. V gave up 5 bases and J gave up 0 bases; unmatched junction bases: 8. The CDR3 DNA follows: TGTGCCAGCAGCCGGGGTACAGGGGGGAACCAAGAGACCCAGTACTTC. Translating it yields CASSRGTGGNQETQYF.

The genes are TRBV4-1 and TRBJ2-3; the D gene is possibly TRBD1 (6 bases). Trimming shortened V by 0 bases and J by 11 bases, and 18 bases separated the two germline ends. Germline assignment: CDR1 MGHRA and CDR2 YSYEKL. The CDR3 is 15 residues long. The CDR3 coding sequence is TGCGCCAGCAGCCAAGATGGGAACGGGTGGGACAAGCAGTATTTT. Residues: CASSQDGNGWDKQYF.

This clonotype appeared a few times. V and J are TRBV5-6 and TRBJ2-5; D gene uncertain. This CDR3 region has 15 residues. Germline CDR1 reads SGHDT; CDR2 reads YYEEEE. Trimming removed 1 base from V and 2 bases from J, with 12 bases in between. The CDR3 here is CASSLYSPLQETQYF. The CDR3 bases are TGTGCCAGCAGCTTGTATTCGCCGCTGCAAGAGACCCAGTACTTC.

The rearrangement links TRBV4-3 to TRBJ1-4, with D perhaps TRBD1 (6 bases). The CDR3 is made up of 13 amino acids. Germline CDR1 is LGHNA and CDR2 is YSLEER. V was clipped by 4 bases and J by 8 bases, with 11 bases between them. CDR3 DNA: TGCGCCAGCAGCCTACAGGGAACGGAAAAACTGTTTTTT. This sequence encodes CASSLQGTEKLFF.

The chain carries TRBV4-3 and TRBJ1-2, with D maybe TRBD1 (6 bases). This CDR3 spans 15 amino acids. The V end was cut by 0 bases, the J end by 1 base, with 9 bases between. Germline lookup yields CDR1 LGHNA and CDR2 YSLEER. Written as DNA, the CDR3 is TGCGCCAGCAGCCAAGAGACAGGATTTAACTATGGCTACACCTTC. Encoded protein: CASSQETGFNYGYTF.

V usage is TRBV5-1 and J usage is TRBJ2-5; D is tentatively TRBD1 or TRBD2 (5 bases each). V lost 4 bases and J 2 bases, leaving 12 bases between the germline ends. Per germline, CDR1 SGHRS and CDR2 YFSETQ. The CDR3 runs to 14 residues. CDR3 nucleotides: TGCGCCAGCAGCCCGACGGGACCGCAAGAGACCCAGTACTTC. Translated: CASSPTGPQETQYF.

The genes are TRBV28 and TRBJ1-2; a possible D gene is TRBD1 (6 bases). Trimming cost V 6 bases and J 10 bases, with 18 bases left between them. Germline V lookup: CDR1 MDHEN, CDR2 SYDVKM. The CDR3 sequence is 13 residues long. The CDR3 here is CASSPGQSSDYTF. In DNA, the CDR3 is TGTGCCAGCAGCCCGGGACAATCTTCGGACTACACCTTC.

This chain links TRBV11-2 with TRBJ2-3; D gene ambiguous. The CDR3 spans 12 residues. V was trimmed by 6 bases and J by 6 bases, leaving 10 bases between them. From germline, CDR1 is SGHAT and CDR2 FQNNGV. The CDR3 sequence: CASRPPTDTQYF. For the CDR3, the DNA is TGTGCCAGCAGACCACCCACGGATACGCAGTATTTT.

The chain joins TRBV20-1 to TRBJ2-5, with 7 positions matching TRBD2. The CDR3 totals 15 residues. The V and J ends lost 2 bases and 1 base, in that order; junction bases with no gene match: 7. The germline CDR1 and CDR2 sequences are DFQATT and SNEGSKA (reference sequence). The CDR3 sequence: CSARFGSGLQETQYF. The CDR3 DNA sequence: TGCAGTGCTAGATTTGGTAGCGGGCTCCAAGAGACCCAGTACTTC.

The V call is TRBV7-2, the J call TRBJ2-2, with 9 bases identical to TRBD2. Per germline, CDR1 SGHTA and CDR2 FQGNSA. V was clipped by 5 bases and J by 6 bases; unmatched bases: 7. The CDR3 is 15 amino acids. The chain's CDR3 is CASSITSSGAGELFF. CDR3 in DNA: TGTGCCAGCAGCATCACCTCTAGCGGGGCCGGGGAGCTGTTTTTT.

The chain employs TRBV28 and TRBJ2-7, with D maybe TRBD1 (6 bases). The germline V gene encodes CDR1 MDHEN and CDR2 SYDVKM. CDR3 size: 12 residues. V lost 8 bases and J 6 bases, leaving 14 bases between the germline ends. The CDR3: CASSLGGSEQYV. In DNA form, the CDR3 reads TGTGCCAGCTCCTTAGGGGGATCCGAGCAGTACGTC.

This sequence joins TRBV11-2 and TRBJ2-2; D uncertain. Trimming left V 5 bases short and J 0 bases short, with 4 bases between. CDR1 and CDR2 from the germline V gene are SGHAT and FQNNGV. The length of the CDR3 is 13 residues. Here the CDR3 DNA reads TGTGCCAGCAGCGTCTCGAACACCGGGGAGCTGTTTTTT. This translates into CASSVSNTGELFF.

This chain connects TRBV13 to TRBJ1-1, with D unclear. The germline gives CDR1 PRHDT, CDR2 FYEKMQ (reference sequence). The CDR3 sequence is 17 residues long. Trimming pared 4 bases from V and 0 bases from J, leaving 18 bases between. The CDR3 reads CASSSPRTAPMNTEAFF. CDR3 DNA: TGTGCCAGCAGCTCGCCACGTACAGCGCCTATGAACACTGAAGCTTTCTTT.

This chain links TRBV7-6 with TRBJ2-1, with a weak D call TRBD2 (7 bases). The V end was cut by 5 bases, the J end by 4 bases, with 18 bases between. In germline, CDR1 is SGHVS, CDR2 FNYEAQ. This CDR3 comprises 16 residues. The DNA of the CDR3 is TGTGCCAGCAGCCCACAAGCGGGGAGGGGGTACAATGAGCAGTTCTTC. It encodes CASSPQAGRGYNEQFF.

The gene calls are TRBV28 and TRBJ2-5; the D call may be TRBD1 or TRBD2 (5 bases each). The V gene's germline CDR1 is MDHEN and CDR2 SYDVKM. Trimming left V 8 bases short and J 1 base short, with 8 bases between. The CDR3 length is 12 residues. Here the CDR3 reads CASAGAQETQYF. DNA of the CDR3: TGTGCCAGCGCCGGGGCCCAAGAGACCCAGTACTTC.

The chain couples TRBV6-5 to TRBJ1-2, with TRBD1 matching over 9 bases. CDR1 and CDR2 from the germline V gene are MNHEY and SVGAGI. V lost 6 bases, J lost 6 bases, and 5 bases stayed unmatched. This CDR3 contains 13 residues. This chain's CDR3 is CASRKQGANGYTF. The CDR3, as DNA: TGTGCCAGCAGGAAACAGGGGGCCAATGGCTACACCTTC.

This clonotype was detected only once. The CDR3 nucleotides read TGCGCCAGCAGCAACGGACAGTTTCAAGAGACCCAGTACTTC. Translating it yields CASSNGQFQETQYF. This sequence joins TRBV5-1 and TRBJ2-5; tentative D call: TRBD1 (6 bases). Germline CDR1 is SGHRS and CDR2 is YFSETQ. This CDR3 region has 14 residues. V lost 4 bases to trimming and J lost 2 bases, with 12 bases between them.

This clonotype was observed once. The V gene is TRBV6-2 or TRBV6-3, the J gene TRBJ1-1; 11 nucleotides agree with TRBD1. Germline values: CDR1 MNHEY, CDR2 SVGEGT. The CDR3 extends over 15 amino acids. The V gene end was trimmed by 0 bases and the J gene end by 10 bases; junction bases not matched to a gene: 7. CDR3 sequence (DNA): TGTGCCAGCAGTTACTCGGGGACAGGGGGAGTAGCAGCTTTCTTT. Translation gives CASSYSGTGGVAAFF.

This rearrangement joins TRBV25-1 to TRBJ2-3; D ambiguous. The germline gives CDR1 MGHDK, CDR2 SYGVNS. This CDR3 spans 13 amino acids. The V end lost 1 base, the J end lost 7 bases, and 9 bases lay between the germline ends. In DNA, the CDR3 is TGTGCCAGCAGTGAATTTGAGGTATATACGCAGTATTTT. Residues: CASSEFEVYTQYF.

The rearrangement joins TRBV3-1 to TRBJ1-1; D gene ambiguous. In germline, CDR1 is LGHDT, CDR2 YNNKEL (reference sequence). The V end was cut by 0 bases, the J end by 0 bases, with 17 bases between. The length of the CDR3 is 18 residues. The CDR3 is CASSQDNARGGMNTEAFF. Written as DNA, the CDR3 is TGTGCCAGCAGCCAAGATAACGCGCGGGGAGGGATGAACACTGAAGCTTTCTTT.

V is TRBV15 and J is TRBJ2-1; D is possibly TRBD2 (5 bases). The V and J ends lost 1 base and 9 bases respectively, with 10 bases between them. Germline lookup yields CDR1 LNHNV and CDR2 YYDKDF (reference sequence). CDR3 size: 13 residues. This CDR3 is CATSRVASREQFF. CDR3 nucleotides: TGTGCCACCAGCAGAGTAGCGTCGCGTGAGCAGTTCTTC. Together with reference TRBV15 and TRBJ2-1, the CDR3 gives the full variable domain: DAMVIQNPRYQVTQFGKPVTLSCSQTLNHNVMYWYQQKSSQAPKLLFHYYDKDFNNEADTPDNFQSRRPNTSFCFLDIRSPGLGDTAMYLCATSRVASREQFFGPGTRLTVL.

CDR3 sequence (DNA): TGTGCCAGCAGCCAAGAATACTACACCGGGGAGCTGTTTTTT. Protein: CASSQEYYTGELFF. The chain carries TRBV14 and TRBJ2-2; D call uncertain. CDR3 length: 14 residues. Trimming took 0 bases from V and 3 from J, leaving 5 bases between them. Germline CDR1 SGHDN, CDR2 FVKESK.